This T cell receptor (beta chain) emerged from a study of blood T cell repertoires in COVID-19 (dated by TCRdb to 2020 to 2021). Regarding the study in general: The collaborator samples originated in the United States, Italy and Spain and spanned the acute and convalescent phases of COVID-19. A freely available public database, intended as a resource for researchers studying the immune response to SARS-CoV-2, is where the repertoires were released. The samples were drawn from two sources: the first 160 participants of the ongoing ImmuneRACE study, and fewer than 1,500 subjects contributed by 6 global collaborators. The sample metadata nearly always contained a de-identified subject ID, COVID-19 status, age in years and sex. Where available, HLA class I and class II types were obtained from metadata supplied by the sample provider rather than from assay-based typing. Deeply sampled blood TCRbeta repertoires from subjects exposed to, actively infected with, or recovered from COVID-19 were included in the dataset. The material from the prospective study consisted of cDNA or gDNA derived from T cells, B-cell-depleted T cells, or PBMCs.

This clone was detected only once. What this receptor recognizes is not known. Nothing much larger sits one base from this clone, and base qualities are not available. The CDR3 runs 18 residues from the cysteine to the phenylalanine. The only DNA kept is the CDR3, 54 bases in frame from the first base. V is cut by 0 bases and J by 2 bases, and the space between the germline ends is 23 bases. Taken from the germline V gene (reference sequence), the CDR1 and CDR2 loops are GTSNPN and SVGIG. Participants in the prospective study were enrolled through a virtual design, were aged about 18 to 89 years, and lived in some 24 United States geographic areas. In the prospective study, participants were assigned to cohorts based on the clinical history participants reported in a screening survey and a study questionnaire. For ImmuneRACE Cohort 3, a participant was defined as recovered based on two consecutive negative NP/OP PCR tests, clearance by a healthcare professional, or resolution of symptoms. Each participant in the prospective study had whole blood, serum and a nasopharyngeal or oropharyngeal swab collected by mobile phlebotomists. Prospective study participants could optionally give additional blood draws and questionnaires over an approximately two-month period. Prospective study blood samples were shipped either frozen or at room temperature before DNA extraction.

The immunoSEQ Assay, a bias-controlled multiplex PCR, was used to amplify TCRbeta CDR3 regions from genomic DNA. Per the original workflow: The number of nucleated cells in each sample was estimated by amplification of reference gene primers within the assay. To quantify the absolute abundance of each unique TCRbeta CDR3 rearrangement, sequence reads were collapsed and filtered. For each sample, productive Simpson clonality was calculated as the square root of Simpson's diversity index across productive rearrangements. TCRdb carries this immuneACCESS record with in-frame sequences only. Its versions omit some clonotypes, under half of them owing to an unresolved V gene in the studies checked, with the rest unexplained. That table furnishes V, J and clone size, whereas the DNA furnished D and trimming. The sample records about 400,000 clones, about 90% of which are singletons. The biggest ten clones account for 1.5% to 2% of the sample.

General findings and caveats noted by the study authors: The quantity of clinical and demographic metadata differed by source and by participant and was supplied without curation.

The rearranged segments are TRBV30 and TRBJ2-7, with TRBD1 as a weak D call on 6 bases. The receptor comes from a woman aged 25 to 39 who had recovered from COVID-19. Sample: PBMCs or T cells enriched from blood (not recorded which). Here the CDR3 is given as CAWSVRGPAPRGTYEQYF. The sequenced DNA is TGTGCCTGGAGTGTACGAGGCCCCGCACCCAGGGGCACCTACGAGCAGTACTTC. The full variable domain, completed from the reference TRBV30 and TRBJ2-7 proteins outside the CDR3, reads SQTIHQWPATLVQPVGSPLSLECTVEGTSNPNLYWYRQAAGRGLQLLFYSVGIGQISSEVPQNLSASRPQDRQFILSSKKLLLSDSGFYLCAWSVRGPAPRGTYEQYFGPGTRLTVT.